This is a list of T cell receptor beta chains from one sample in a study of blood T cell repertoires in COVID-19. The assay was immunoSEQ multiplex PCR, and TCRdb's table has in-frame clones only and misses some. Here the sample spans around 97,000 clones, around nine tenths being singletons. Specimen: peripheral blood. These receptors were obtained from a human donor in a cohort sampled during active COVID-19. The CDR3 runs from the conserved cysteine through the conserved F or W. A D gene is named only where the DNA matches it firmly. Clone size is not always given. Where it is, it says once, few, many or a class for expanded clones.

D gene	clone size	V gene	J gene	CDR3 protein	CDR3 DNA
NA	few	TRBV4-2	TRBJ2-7	CASSQGTSVPYEQYF	TGTGCCAGCAGCCAAGGTACCTCGGTTCCCTACGAGCAGTACTTC
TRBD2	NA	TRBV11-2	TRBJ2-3	CASSLTLAGGLGDTQYF	TGTGCCAGCAGCCTTACTCTAGCGGGAGGGCTGGGAGATACGCAGTATTTT
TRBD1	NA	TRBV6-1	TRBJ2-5	CASSESTGGSETQYF	TGTGCCAGCAGTGAATCTACAGGGGGTTCAGAGACCCAGTACTTC
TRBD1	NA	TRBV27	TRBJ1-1	CASSKTGQGAVFTEAFF	TGTGCCAGCAGTAAAACCGGACAGGGGGCTGTGTTCACTGAAGCTTTCTTT
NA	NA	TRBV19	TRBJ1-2	CASSMDRGLYGYTF	TGTGCCAGTAGTATGGATCGTGGACTCTATGGCTACACCTTC
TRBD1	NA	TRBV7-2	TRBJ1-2	CASSQTGSRYGYTF	TGTGCCAGCAGTCAGACAGGGTCGAGGTATGGCTACACCTTC
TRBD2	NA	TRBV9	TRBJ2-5	CASSSRLAEADQETQYF	TGTGCCAGCAGCTCACGACTAGCGGAGGCCGACCAAGAGACCCAGTACTTC
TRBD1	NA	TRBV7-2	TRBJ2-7	CASSNQGAPPYEQYF	TGTGCCAGCAGCAACCAGGGGGCGCCACCCTACGAGCAGTACTTC
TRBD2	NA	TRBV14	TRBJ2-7	CASSHPGTNYEQYF	TGTGCCAGCAGCCATCCCGGGACTAACTACGAGCAGTACTTC
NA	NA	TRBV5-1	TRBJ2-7	CASYTGGASYEQYF	TGCGCCAGCTATACAGGGGGGGCTTCCTACGAGCAGTACTTC
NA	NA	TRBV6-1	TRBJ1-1	CASSEQDFNTEAFF	TGTGCCAGCAGTGAGCAGGACTTCAACACTGAAGCTTTCTTT
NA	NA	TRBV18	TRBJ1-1	CASSPRTANTEAFF	TGTGCCAGCTCACCTCGGACAGCGAACACTGAAGCTTTCTTT
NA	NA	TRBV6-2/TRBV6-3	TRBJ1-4	CASSSAVGEKLFF	TGTGCCAGCAGCTCCGCTGTCGGTGAAAAACTGTTTTTT
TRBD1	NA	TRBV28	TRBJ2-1	CASSGTGSYNEQFF	TGTGCCAGCAGCGGGACAGGTTCTTACAATGAGCAGTTCTTC
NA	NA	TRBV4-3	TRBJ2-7	CASSQDLADSYEQYF	TGCGCCAGCAGCCAAGATCTGGCAGACTCCTACGAGCAGTACTTC
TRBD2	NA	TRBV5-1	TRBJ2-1	CASSSNAGGVSYNEQFF	TGCGCCAGCAGCTCCAACGCGGGGGGGGTCTCCTACAATGAGCAGTTCTTC
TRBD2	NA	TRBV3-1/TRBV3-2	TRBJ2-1	CASSRILAGVSYNEQFF	TGTGCCAGCAGCAGAATACTAGCGGGAGTCTCCTACAATGAGCAGTTCTTC
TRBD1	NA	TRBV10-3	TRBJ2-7	CAIKGTGLDEQYF	TGTGCCATCAAAGGGACAGGTCTGGACGAGCAGTACTTC
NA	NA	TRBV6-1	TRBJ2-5	CASSEWLGRSETQYF	TGTGCCAGCAGTGAATGGTTGGGGCGCAGCGAGACCCAGTACTTC
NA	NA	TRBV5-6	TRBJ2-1	CASSRSRNEQFF	TGTGCCAGCAGCCGTTCGAGAAATGAGCAGTTCTTC
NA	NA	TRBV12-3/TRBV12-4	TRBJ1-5	CASSAIDQPQHF	TGTGCCAGCAGTGCGATCGATCAGCCCCAGCATTTT
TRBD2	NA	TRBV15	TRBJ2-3	CATSRERSGGAGDTQYF	TGTGCCACCAGCAGAGAACGAAGCGGGGGGGCCGGAGATACGCAGTATTTT
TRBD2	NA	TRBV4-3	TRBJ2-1	CASSQEAASGRYNEQFF	TGCGCCAGCAGCCAAGAAGCCGCTAGCGGGAGGTACAATGAGCAGTTCTTC
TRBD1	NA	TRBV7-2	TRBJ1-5	CASSLVGGSSNQPQHF	TGTGCCAGCAGCTTAGTAGGGGGCTCTAGCAATCAGCCCCAGCATTTT
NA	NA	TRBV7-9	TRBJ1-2	CASSSQGNYGYTF	TGTGCCAGCAGCTCACAGGGTAACTATGGCTACACCTTC
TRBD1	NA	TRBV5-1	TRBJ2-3	CASSLPQGAGTDTQYF	TGCGCCAGCAGCCTACCACAGGGGGCCGGGACAGATACGCAGTATTTT
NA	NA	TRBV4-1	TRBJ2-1	CASSPPGTPNEQFF	TGCGCCAGCAGCCCTCCCGGGACTCCCAATGAGCAGTTCTTC
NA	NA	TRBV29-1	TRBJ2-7	CSVLELGSYEQYF	TGCAGCGTTCTAGAATTAGGGAGCTACGAGCAGTACTTC
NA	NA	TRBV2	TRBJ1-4	CASNPQGLGAEKLFF	TGTGCCAGCAATCCCCAGGGTTTAGGTGCGGAAAAACTGTTTTTT
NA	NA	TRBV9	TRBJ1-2	CASSVVPTGGYGYTF	TGTGCCAGCAGCGTAGTCCCTACCGGGGGCTATGGCTACACCTTC
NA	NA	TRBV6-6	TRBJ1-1	CASSYHRVNTEAFF	TGTGCCAGCAGTTACCACAGGGTGAACACTGAAGCTTTCTTT
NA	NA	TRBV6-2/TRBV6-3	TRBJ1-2	CASSRNRNPANYGYTF	TGTGCCAGCAGTCGCAACAGGAACCCAGCTAACTATGGCTACACCTTC
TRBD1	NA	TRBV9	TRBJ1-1	CASSTGELNTEAFF	TGTGCCAGCAGTACAGGGGAGTTGAACACTGAAGCTTTCTTT
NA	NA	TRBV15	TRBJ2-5	CATSSPRFGPVMKTQYF	TGTGCCACCAGCAGTCCGCGGTTTGGCCCGGTGATGAAAACCCAGTACTTC
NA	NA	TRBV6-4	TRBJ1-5	CASSVHRVGQPQHF	TGTGCCAGCAGTGTTCACAGGGTCGGTCAGCCCCAGCATTTT
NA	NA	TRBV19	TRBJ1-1	CASRLDRSSTEAFF	TGTGCCAGCAGGCTGGACAGAAGTAGCACTGAAGCTTTCTTT
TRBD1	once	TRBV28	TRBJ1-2	CASRPGQGPNSGYTF	TGTGCCAGCAGACCTGGACAGGGCCCCAATAGCGGCTACACCTTC
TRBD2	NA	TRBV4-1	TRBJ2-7	CASSHGSGGTYEQYF	TGCGCCAGCAGCCACGGCAGCGGGGGAACCTACGAGCAGTACTTC
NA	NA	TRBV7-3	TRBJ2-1	CASRRGPSVNEQFF	TGTGCCAGTAGGAGGGGCCCTAGCGTTAATGAGCAGTTCTTC
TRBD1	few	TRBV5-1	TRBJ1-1	CASSGEGTGSTEAFF	TGCGCCAGCAGCGGAGAAGGGACAGGGAGCACTGAAGCTTTCTTT
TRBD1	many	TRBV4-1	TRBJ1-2	CASSQDQGATGYTF	TGCGCCAGCAGCCAAGATCAGGGGGCGACTGGCTACACCTTC
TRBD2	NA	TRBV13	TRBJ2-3	CASSFEREGRDTQYF	TGTGCCAGCAGCTTCGAGCGGGAGGGGCGGGATACGCAGTATTTT
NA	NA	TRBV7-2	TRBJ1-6	CASSLGGQNSPLHF	TGTGCCAGCAGCTTAGGGGGACAAAATTCACCCCTCCACTTT
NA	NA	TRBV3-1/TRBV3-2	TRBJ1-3	CASSQVGSSGNTIYF	TGTGCCAGCAGCCAAGTGGGGAGCTCTGGAAACACCATATATTTT
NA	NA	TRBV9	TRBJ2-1	CASSPAGNEQFF	TGTGCCAGCAGCCCCGCGGGCAATGAGCAGTTCTTC
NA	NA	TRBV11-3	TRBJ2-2	CASSFMNTGELFF	TGTGCCAGCAGCTTCATGAACACCGGGGAGCTGTTTTTT
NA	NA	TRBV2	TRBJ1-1	CASLRLLNTEAFF	TGTGCCAGCTTGAGACTCCTGAACACTGAAGCTTTCTTT
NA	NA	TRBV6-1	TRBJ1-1	CASSEAYTEAFF	TGTGCCAGCAGTGAAGCATATACTGAAGCTTTCTTT
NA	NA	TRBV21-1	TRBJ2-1	CASSKMDNGYGNEQFF	TGTGCCAGCAGCAAAATGGACAATGGGTACGGGAATGAGCAGTTCTTC
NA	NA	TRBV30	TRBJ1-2	CAWSDTLYGYTF	TGTGCCTGGAGTGACACCCTCTATGGCTACACCTTC
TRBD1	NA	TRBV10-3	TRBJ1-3	CAITEYPQGNGNTIYF	TGTGCCATCACGGAATACCCACAGGGGAATGGAAACACCATATATTTT
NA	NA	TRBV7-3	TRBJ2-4	CASSSGLAKNIQYF	TGTGCCAGCAGCTCGGGACTAGCCAAAAACATTCAGTACTTC
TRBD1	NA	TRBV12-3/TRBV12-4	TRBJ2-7	CASIRQGSDEQYF	TGTGCCAGCATCCGACAGGGGAGTGATGAGCAGTACTTC
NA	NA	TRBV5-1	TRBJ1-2	CASSSTARDTLVGRGYTF	TGCGCCAGCAGCTCCACCGCCCGGGACACCCTGGTTGGTCGAGGCTACACCTTC
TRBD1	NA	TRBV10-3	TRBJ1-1	CAISRDRALEAFF	TGTGCCATCAGTCGGGACAGGGCTCTTGAAGCTTTCTTT